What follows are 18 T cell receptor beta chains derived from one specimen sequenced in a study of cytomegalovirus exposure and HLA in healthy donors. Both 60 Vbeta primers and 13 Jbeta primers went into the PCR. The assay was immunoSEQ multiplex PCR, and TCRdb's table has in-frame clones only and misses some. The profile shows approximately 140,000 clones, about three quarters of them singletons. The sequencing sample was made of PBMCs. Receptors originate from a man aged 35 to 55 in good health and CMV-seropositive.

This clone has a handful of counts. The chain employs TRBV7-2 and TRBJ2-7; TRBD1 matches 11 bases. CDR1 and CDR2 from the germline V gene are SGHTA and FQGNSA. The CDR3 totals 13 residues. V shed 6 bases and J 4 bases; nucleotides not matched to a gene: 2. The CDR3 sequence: CASSRDRGYEQYF. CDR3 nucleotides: TGTGCCAGCAGTCGGGACAGGGGGTACGAGCAGTACTTC.

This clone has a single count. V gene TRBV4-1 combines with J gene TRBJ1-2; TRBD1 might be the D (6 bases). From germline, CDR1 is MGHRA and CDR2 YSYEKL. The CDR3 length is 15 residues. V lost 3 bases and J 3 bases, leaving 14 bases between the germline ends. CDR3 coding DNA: TGCGCCAGCAGCCATCGACAGGCCTCCGACTATGGCTACACCTTC. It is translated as CASSHRQASDYGYTF.

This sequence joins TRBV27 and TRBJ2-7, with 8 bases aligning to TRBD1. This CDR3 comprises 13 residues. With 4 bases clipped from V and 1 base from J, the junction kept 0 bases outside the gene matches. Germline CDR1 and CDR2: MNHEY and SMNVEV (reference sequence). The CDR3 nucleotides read TGTGCCAGCAGTTACAGGGGGTCCTACGAGCAGTACTTC. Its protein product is CASSYRGSYEQYF.

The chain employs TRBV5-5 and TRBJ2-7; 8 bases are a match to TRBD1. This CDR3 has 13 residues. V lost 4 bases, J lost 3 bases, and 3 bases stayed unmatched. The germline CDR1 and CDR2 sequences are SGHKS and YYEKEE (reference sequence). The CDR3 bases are TGTGCCAGCAGCACGACAGGGGTCTACGAGCAGTACTTC. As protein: CASSTTGVYEQYF.

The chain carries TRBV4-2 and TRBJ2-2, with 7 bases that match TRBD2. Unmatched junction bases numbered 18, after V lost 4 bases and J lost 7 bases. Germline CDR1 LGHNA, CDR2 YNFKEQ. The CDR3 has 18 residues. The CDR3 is CASSPPQRLASGDGELFF. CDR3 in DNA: TGTGCCAGCAGCCCTCCCCAGAGACTAGCCTCCGGGGACGGGGAGCTGTTTTTT.

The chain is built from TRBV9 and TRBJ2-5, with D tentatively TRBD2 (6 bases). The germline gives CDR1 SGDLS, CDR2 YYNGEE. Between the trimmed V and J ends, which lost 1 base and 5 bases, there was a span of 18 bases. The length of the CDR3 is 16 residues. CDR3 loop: CASSVQGSGLGETQYF. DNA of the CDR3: TGTGCCAGCAGCGTACAAGGTAGCGGCCTGGGGGAGACCCAGTACTTC.

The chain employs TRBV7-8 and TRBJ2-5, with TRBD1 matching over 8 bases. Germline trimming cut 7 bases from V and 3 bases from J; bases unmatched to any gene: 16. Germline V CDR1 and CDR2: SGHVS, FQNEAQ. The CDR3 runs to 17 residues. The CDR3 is CASNLNAPGGGKETQYF. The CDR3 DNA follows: TGTGCCAGCAACCTGAACGCTCCAGGGGGCGGGAAAGAGACCCAGTACTTC.

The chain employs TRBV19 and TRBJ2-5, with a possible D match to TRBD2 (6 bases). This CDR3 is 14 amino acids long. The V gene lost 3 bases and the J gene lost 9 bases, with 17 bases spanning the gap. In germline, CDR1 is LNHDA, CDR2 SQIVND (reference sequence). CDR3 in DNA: TGTGCCAGTAGTATCCCCGGGAGCAAGAGACCCCAGTACTTC. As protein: CASSIPGSKRPQYF.

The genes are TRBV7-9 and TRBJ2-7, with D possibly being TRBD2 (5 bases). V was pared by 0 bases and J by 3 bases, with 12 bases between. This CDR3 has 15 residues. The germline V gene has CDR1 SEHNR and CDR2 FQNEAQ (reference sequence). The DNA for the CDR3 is TGTGCCAGCAGCTTAGCGCAGTCGGGAAACTACGAGCAGTACTTC. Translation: CASSLAQSGNYEQYF.

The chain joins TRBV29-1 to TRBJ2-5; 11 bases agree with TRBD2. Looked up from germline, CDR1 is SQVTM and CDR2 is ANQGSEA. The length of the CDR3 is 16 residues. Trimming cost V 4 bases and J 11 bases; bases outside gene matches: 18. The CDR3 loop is CSVGSKLAGETTQQYF. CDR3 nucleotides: TGCAGCGTTGGTTCAAAACTAGCGGGGGAAACTACGCAGCAGTACTTC. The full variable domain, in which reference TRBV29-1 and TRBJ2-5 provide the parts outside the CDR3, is SAVISQKPSRDICQRGTSLTIQCQVDSQVTMMFWYRQQPGQSLTLIATANQGSEATYESGFVIDKFPISRPNLTFSTLTVSNMSPEDSSIYLCSVGSKLAGETTQQYFGPGTRLLVL.

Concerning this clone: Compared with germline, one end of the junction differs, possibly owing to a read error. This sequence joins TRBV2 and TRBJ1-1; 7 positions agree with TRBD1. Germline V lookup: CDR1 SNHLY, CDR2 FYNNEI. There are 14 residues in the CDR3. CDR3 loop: CATSSQGVETEAFF. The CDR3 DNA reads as TGTGCCACCAGTTCCCAGGGGGTGGAAACTGAAGCTTTCTTT.

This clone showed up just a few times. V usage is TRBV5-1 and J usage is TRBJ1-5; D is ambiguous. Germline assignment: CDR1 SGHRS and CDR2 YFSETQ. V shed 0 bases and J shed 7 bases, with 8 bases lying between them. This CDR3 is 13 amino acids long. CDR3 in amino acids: CASSLAPGQPQHF. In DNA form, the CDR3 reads TGCGCCAGCAGCTTGGCCCCGGGGCAGCCCCAGCATTTT. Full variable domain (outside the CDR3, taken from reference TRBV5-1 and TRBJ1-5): KAGVTQTPRYLIKTRGQQVTLSCSPISGHRSVSWYQQTPGQGLQFLFEYFSETQRNKGNFPGRFSGRQFSNSRSEMNVSTLELGDSALYLCASSLAPGQPQHFGDGTRLSIL.

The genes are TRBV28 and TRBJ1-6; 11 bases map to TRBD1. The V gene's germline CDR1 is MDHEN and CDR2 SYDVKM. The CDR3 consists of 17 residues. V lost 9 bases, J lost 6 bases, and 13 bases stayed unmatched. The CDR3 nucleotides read TGTGCCAGTTGGCCCCGGACAGGGGGCCGCTCTAATTCACCCCTCCACTTT. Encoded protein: CASWPRTGGRSNSPLHF.

CDR3 nucleotide sequence: TGTGCCAGCAGTTTCCAAACAGGGGTGACTGAAGCTTTCTTT. Residues: CASSFQTGVTEAFF. The gene calls are TRBV27 and TRBJ1-1; 7 bases map to TRBD1. From germline, CDR1 is MNHEY and CDR2 SMNVEV (reference sequence). J was trimmed by 5 bases and V by 3 bases; bases with no gene match: 6. This CDR3 is built from 14 residues.

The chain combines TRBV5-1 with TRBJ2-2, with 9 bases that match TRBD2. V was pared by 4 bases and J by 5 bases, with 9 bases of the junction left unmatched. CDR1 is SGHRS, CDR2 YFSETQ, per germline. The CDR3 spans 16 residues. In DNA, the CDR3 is TGCGCCAGCAGCCGCCAGGGACTAGCCATGACCGGGGAGCTGTTTTTT. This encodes CASSRQGLAMTGELFF.

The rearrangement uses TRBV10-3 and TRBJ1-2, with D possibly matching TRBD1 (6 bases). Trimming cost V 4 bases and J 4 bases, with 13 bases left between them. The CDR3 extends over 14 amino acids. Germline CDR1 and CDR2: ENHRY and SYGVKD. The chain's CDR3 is CAISGQGKSYGYTF. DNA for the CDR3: TGTGCCATCAGTGGGCAGGGGAAGAGCTATGGCTACACCTTC.

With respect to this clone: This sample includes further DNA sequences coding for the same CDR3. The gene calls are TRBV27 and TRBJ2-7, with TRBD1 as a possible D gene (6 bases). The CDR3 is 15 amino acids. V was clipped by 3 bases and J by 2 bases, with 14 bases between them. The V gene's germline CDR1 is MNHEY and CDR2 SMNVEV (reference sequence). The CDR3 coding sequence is TGTGCCAGCAGTTTGTTGGCAGGGGCTACCTACGAGCAGTACTTC. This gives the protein CASSLLAGATYEQYF.

The CDR3 reads CASSLQGLLNTEAFF. CDR3 DNA sequence: TGTGCCAGCAGCTTGCAGGGGTTGTTGAACACTGAAGCTTTCTTT. The chain uses TRBV7-2 and TRBJ1-1, with D possibly being TRBD1 (6 bases). The CDR3 has 15 amino acids. Germline V gene data show CDR1 as SGHTA and CDR2 as FQGNSA. V lost 3 bases to trimming and J lost 0 bases, with 11 bases between them.